The clone carrying this TCR beta chain was recorded once. The source of the sample is a study of blood T cell repertoires in COVID-19. V lost 3 bases and J lost 0, with 15 bases in between. The CDR3 covers 17 residues. Germline V gene sequence: CDR1 KGHSH, CDR2 LQKENI. Using immunoSEQ multiplex PCR, the repertoire was profiled, and TCRdb retains in-frame clones only, with some absent. The sample holds about 220,000 clones; roughly 81% are singletons and the top ten take around 2.9%. The TCR was taken from a man aged 50-60 years who had recovered from COVID-19. This chain joins TRBV18 and TRBJ2-1; D might be TRBD2 (5 bases). The specimen sequenced was peripheral blood. CDR3: CASSPSARGSSYNEQFF. DNA for the CDR3: TGTGCCAGCTCACCCTCGGCACGGGGTAGCTCCTACAATGAGCAGTTCTTC.